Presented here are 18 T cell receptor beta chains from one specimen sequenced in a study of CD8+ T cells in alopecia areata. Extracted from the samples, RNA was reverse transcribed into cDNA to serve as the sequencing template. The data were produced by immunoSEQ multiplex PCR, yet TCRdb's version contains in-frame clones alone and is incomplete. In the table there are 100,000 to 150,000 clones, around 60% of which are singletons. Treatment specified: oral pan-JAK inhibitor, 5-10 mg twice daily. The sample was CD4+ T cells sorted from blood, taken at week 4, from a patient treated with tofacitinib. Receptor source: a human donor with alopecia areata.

The CDR3 is CASSHGGGGYGYTF. The CDR3 DNA reads TGCGCCAGCAGTCATGGTGGAGGGGGCTATGGCTACACCTTC. The chain couples TRBV23-1 to TRBJ1-2, with D possibly TRBD1 on 6 matching bases. TRBV23-1 is filed as an ORF, its function uncertain. This CDR3 region has 14 residues. V lost 3 bases to trimming and J lost 4 bases, with 12 bases between them.

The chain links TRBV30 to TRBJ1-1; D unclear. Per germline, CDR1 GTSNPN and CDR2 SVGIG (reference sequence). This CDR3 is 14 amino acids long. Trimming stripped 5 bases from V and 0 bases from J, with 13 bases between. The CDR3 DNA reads TGTGCCTGGCGCCCGAATATATTGAACACTGAAGCTTTCTTT. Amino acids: CAWRPNILNTEAFF.

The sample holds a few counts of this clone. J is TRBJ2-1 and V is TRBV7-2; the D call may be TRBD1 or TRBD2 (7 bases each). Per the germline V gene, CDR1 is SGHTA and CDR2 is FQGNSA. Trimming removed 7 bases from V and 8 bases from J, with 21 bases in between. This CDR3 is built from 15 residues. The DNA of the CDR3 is TGTGCCAGCACCCAAACAGAGGGGGCGGGGGATGAGCAGTTCTTC. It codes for CASTQTEGAGDEQFF.

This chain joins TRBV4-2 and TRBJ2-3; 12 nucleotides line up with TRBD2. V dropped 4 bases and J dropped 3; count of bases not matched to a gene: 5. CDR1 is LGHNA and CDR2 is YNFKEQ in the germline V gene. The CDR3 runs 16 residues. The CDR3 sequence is CASSPRLAGATDTQYF. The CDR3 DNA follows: TGTGCCAGCAGCCCCCGACTAGCGGGGGCAACAGATACGCAGTATTTT.

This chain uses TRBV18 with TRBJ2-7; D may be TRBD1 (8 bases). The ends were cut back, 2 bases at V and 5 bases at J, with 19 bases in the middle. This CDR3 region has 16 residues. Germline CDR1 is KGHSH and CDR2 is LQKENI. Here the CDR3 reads CASSPAGGTGPDEQYF. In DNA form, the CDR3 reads TGTGCCAGCTCACCAGCCGGGGGGACAGGTCCCGACGAGCAGTACTTC. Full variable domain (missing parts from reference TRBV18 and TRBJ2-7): NAGVMQNPRHLVRRRGQEARLRCSPMKGHSHVYWYRQLPEEGLKFMVYLQKENIIDESGMPKERFSAEFPKEGPSILRIQQVVRGDSAAYFCASSPAGGTGPDEQYFGPGTRLTVT.

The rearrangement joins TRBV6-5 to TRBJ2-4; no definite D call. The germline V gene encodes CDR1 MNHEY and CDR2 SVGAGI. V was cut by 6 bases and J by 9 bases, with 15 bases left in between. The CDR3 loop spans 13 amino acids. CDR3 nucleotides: TGTGCCAGCAGCCTGGATGAGGCTAGCATTCAGTACTTC. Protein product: CASSLDEASIQYF.

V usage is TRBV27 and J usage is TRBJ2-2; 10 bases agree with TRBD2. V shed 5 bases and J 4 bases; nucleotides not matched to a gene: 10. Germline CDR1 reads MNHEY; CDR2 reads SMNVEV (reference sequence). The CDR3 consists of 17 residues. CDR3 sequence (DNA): TGTGCCAGCAGTACCCTAGCGGGGGACCCGAGCACCGGGGAGCTGTTTTTT. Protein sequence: CASSTLAGDPSTGELFF.

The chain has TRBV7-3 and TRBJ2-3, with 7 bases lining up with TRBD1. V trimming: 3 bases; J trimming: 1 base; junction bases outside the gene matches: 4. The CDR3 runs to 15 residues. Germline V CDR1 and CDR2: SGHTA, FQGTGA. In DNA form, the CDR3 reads TGTGCCAGCAGCTTTACAGGGGTAGGCACAGATACGCAGTATTTT. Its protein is CASSFTGVGTDTQYF.

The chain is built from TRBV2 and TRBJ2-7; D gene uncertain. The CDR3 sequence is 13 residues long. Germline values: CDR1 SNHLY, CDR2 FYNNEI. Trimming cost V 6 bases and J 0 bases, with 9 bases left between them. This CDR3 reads CASRGDGSYEQYF. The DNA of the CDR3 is TGTGCCAGCAGAGGCGACGGCTCCTACGAGCAGTACTTC.

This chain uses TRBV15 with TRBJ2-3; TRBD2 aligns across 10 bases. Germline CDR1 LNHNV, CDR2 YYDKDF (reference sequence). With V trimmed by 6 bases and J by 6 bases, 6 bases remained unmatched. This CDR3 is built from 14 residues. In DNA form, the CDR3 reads TGTGCCACCAGGCTAGCGGGAGTTTACGATACGCAGTATTTT. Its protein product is CATRLAGVYDTQYF.

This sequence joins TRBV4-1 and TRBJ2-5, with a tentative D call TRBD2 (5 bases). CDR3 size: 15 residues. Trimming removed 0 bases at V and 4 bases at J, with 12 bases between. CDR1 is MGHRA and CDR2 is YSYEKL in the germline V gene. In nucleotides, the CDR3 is TGCGCCAGCAGCCAAGATCTCGAGGGTGGAGAGACCCAGTACTTC. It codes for CASSQDLEGGETQYF.

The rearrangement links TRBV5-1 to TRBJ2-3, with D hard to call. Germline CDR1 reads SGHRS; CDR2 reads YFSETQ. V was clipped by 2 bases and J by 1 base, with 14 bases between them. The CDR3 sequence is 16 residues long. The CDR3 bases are TGCGCCAGCAGCTTCGGGCCCCCGCCGGGCACAGATACGCAGTATTTT. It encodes CASSFGPPPGTDTQYF.

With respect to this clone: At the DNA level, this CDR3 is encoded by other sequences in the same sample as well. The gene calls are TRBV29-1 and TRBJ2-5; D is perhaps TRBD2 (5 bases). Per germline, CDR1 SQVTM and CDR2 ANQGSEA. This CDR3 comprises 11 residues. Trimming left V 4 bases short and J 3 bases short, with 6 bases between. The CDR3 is CSVGGEETQYF. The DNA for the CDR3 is TGCAGCGTTGGGGGAGAAGAGACCCAGTACTTC.

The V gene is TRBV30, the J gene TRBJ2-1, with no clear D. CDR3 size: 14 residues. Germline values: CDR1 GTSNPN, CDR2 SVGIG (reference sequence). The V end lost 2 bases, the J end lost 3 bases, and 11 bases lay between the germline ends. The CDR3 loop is CAWSKSGYYNEQFF. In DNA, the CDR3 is TGTGCCTGGAGTAAGTCAGGCTACTACAATGAGCAGTTCTTC.

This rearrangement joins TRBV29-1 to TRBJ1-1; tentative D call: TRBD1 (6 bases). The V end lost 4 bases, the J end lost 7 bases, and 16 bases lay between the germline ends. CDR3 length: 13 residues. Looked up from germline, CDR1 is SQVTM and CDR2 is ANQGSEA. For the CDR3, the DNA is TGCAGCGTTGCTGGACAGAGCAAGATTGAAGCTTTCTTT. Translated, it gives CSVAGQSKIEAFF.

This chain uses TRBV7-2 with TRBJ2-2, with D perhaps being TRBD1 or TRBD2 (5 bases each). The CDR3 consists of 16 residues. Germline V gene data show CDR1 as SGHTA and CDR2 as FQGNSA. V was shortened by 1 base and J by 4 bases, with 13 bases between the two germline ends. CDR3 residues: CASSLVEGSGTGELFF. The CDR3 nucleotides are TGTGCCAGCAGCTTAGTTGAGGGGTCGGGCACCGGGGAGCTGTTTTTT.

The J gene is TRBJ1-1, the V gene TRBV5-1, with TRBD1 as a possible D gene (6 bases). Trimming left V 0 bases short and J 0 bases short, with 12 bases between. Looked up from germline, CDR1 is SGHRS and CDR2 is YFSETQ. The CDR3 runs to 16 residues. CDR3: CASSLESRTVNTEAFF. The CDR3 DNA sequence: TGCGCCAGCAGCTTGGAATCTCGGACAGTGAACACTGAAGCTTTCTTT. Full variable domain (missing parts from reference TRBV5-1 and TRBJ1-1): KAGVTQTPRYLIKTRGQQVTLSCSPISGHRSVSWYQQTPGQGLQFLFEYFSETQRNKGNFPGRFSGRQFSNSRSEMNVSTLELGDSALYLCASSLESRTVNTEAFFGQGTRLTVV.

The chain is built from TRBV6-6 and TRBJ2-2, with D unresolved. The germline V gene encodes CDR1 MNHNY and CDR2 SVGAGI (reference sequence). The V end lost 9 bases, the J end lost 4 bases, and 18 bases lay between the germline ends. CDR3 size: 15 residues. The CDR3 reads CASSRTQLGTGELFF. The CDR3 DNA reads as TGTGCCAGTTCCCGGACCCAGCTAGGCACCGGGGAGCTGTTTTTT.